This passage covers 2 T cell receptor beta chains from one sample sequenced in a study of shared clonotypes between healthy human individuals. As defined, naive CD8 cells were CD45RO-negative and positively selected for CCR7, with terminally differentiated effector memory CD45RA+ cells excluded. The protocol was immunoSEQ multiplex PCR, while the TCRdb copy is restricted to in-frame clones and leaves out a portion. The data contain about 2.1 million clones, just over 90% of them singletons. Sequenced material: naive CD8+ T cells from PBMCs. The receptors derive from a man between 18 and 29 years old in good health. Some clones in this sample may be carry-over from other donors' samples.

The table lists this clone with a count of one. The chain is built from TRBV11-2 and TRBJ2-7, with no clear D. V was clipped by 0 bases and J by 3 bases, with 18 bases between them. Germline CDR1 and CDR2: SGHAT and FQNNGV. There are 17 residues in the CDR3. The CDR3 sequence is CASSLDFGSRSFYEQYF. CDR3 DNA: TGTGCCAGCAGCTTAGATTTTGGTAGCCGGAGCTTCTACGAGCAGTACTTC.

This chain links TRBV7-9 with TRBJ2-1; 12 bases align to TRBD1. Losses at the gene ends were 2 bases for V and 2 bases for J; bases not matched to a gene: 1. The CDR3 is 16 residues long. Germline V gene data show CDR1 as SEHNR and CDR2 as FQNEAQ (reference sequence). In DNA form, the CDR3 reads TGTGCCAGCAGCTTAAGGGACAGGGGGCCCTACAATGAGCAGTTCTTC. Translation: CASSLRDRGPYNEQFF.